The clone carrying this T cell receptor beta chain was found many times. Its specificity is unknown. The sample comes from a study of blood T cells in healthy people across ages. Study-level points and caveats: The lack of PBMC sorting stopped any conclusive naive versus antigen-experienced comparison.

CDR1 is SGHKS, CDR2 YYEKEE, per germline (reference sequence). Trimming left V 4 bases short and J 4 bases short, with 14 bases between. The CDR3 sequence is 14 residues long. PCR was performed a second time for about 7 to 12 cycles using a sample-barcoded 5' primer and a J-beta primer mix. Using its own MiXCR run on the 5' RACE reads, TCRdb lists one record per CDR3 protein. The data contain about 1.7 million distinct CDR3 sequences, over 25% of them singletons. The chain carries TRBV5-5 and TRBJ2-5, with D possibly being TRBD2 (6 bases). The sequenced material came from blood. The sequence came from a woman aged 25 to 39 in good health. In nucleotides, the CDR3 is TGTGCCAGCAGCCAGGCGGGGTCTACAGAGACCCAGTACTTC. Encoded protein: CASSQAGSTETQYF.